This TCR beta chain is from a study of glioma-infiltrating T cells after dendritic cell vaccination. The junction had 14 bases not matched to a gene; V was cut back by 4 bases and J by 1 base. Germline lookup yields CDR1 SGHRS and CDR2 YFSETQ. CDR3 length: 18 amino acids. Sequenced by immunoSEQ multiplex PCR; TCRdb stores in-frame clones only, minus some. In the table there are about 92,000 clones, approximately 84% of which are singletons. The sequencing used blood, collected before dendritic cell vaccination. This chain links TRBV5-1 with TRBJ1-1, with 9 positions matching TRBD1. The receptor was derived from a human donor with glioblastoma. CDR3 amino acids: CASSRAGTGTHSNTEAFF. The CDR3 bases are TGCGCCAGCAGCCGGGCCGGGACAGGGACCCATTCGAACACTGAAGCTTTCTTT.